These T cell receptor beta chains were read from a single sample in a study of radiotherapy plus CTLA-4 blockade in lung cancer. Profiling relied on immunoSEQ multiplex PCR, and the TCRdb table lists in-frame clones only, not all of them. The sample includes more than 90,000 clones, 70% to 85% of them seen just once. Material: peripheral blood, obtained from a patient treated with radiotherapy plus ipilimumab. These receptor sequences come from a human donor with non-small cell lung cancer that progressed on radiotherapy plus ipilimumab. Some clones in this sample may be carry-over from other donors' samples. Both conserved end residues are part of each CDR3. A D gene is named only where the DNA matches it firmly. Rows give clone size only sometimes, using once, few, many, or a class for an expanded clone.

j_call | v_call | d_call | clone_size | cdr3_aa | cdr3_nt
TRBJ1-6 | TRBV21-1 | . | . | CASSNRDRVPSPLHF | TGTGCCAGCAGCAACCGGGACAGGGTACCTTCACCCCTCCACTTT
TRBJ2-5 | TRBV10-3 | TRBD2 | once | CAISMSGGGPGETQYF | TGTGCCATCAGTATGTCGGGCGGGGGGCCCGGGGAGACCCAGTACTTC
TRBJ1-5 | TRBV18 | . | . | CASSPTVVGNQPQHF | TGTGCCAGCTCACCGACAGTAGTAGGCAATCAGCCCCAGCATTTT
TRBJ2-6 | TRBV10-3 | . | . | CAIGGGEGTGANVLTF | TGTGCCATCGGGGGGGGCGAGGGAACCGGGGCCAACGTCCTGACTTTC
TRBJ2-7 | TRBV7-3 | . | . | CASSLSTGYYYEQYF | TGTGCCAGCAGCTTAAGTACAGGTTATTACTACGAGCAGTACTTC
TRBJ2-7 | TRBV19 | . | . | CASRLRGGQSYEQYF | TGTGCCAGTAGATTGAGAGGGGGTCAATCCTACGAGCAGTACTTC
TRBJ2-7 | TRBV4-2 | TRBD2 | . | CASSLYSGTISYEQYF | TGTGCCAGCAGCCTTTACTCCGGGACTATCTCCTACGAGCAGTACTTC
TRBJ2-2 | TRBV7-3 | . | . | CASSLLSQGTGELFF | TGTGCCAGCAGCTTATTGTCCCAGGGAACCGGGGAGCTGTTTTTT
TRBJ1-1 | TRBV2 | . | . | CASSEQGSNTEAFF | TGTGCCAGCAGTGAACAGGGGTCAAACACTGAAGCTTTCTTT
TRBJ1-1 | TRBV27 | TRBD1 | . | CASRLTGTVNTEAFF | TGTGCCAGCAGACTAACCGGGACAGTGAACACTGAAGCTTTCTTT
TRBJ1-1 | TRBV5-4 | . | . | CASSPPNTEAFF | TGTGCCAGCAGCCCCCCTAACACTGAAGCTTTCTTT
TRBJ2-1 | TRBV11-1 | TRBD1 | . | CASSTNRGRGGEQFF | TGTGCCAGCAGCACAAACAGGGGGCGGGGAGGTGAGCAGTTCTTC
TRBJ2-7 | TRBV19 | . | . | CASSSRLSSSYEQYF | TGTGCCAGTAGTTCCAGACTATCGAGCTCCTACGAGCAGTACTTC
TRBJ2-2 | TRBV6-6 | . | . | CASSYSPGKGAGELFF | TGTGCCAGCAGTTACTCGCCAGGGAAGGGGGCCGGGGAGCTGTTTTTT
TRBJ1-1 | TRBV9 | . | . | CARRGTEAFF | TGTGCCAGGAGAGGCACTGAAGCTTTCTTT
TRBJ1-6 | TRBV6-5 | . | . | CASSLSRSSPLHF | TGTGCCAGCAGCCTATCAAGAAGCTCACCCCTCCACTTT
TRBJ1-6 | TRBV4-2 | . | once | CASSLSTSENSPLHF | TGTGCCAGCAGCCTTTCCACTTCAGAGAATTCACCCCTCCACTTT
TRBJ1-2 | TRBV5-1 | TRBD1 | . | CASSFSFPNRGWNGYTF | TGCGCCAGCAGCTTCAGCTTTCCTAACAGGGGATGGAATGGCTACACCTTC
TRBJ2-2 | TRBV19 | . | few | CASSIASGELFF | TGTGCCAGTAGTATAGCGAGCGGGGAGCTGTTTTTT
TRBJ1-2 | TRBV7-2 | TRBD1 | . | CASSSDPDRSYGYTF | TGTGCCAGCAGCTCCGACCCGGACAGGAGCTATGGCTACACCTTC
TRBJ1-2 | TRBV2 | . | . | CASRYLLYGYTF | TGTGCCAGCAGGTATTTACTATATGGCTACACCTTC
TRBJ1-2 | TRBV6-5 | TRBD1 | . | CASSTQGTYGYTF | TGTGCCAGCAGCACACAGGGGACCTATGGCTACACCTTC
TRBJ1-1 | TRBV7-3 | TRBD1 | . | CASSSNRGSEAFF | TGTGCCAGCAGCTCAAACAGGGGTTCTGAAGCTTTCTTT
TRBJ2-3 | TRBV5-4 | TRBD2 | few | CASSEERTSGGLQYF | TGTGCCAGCAGCGAAGAACGGACTAGCGGGGGGCTGCAGTATTTT
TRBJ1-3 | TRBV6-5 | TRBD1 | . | CAGRTGAGNTIYF | TGTGCCGGCAGGACAGGGGCTGGAAACACCATATATTTT
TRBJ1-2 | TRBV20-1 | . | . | CSARQVNGYTF | TGCAGTGCTAGACAGGTGAACGGCTACACCTTC
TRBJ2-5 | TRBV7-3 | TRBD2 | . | CASSSQAGGLQETQYF | TGTGCCAGCAGCTCCCAGGCGGGGGGCCTCCAAGAGACCCAGTACTTC
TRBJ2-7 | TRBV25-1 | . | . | CASSEYRGREQYF | TGTGCCAGCAGTGAATATCGAGGGCGAGAGCAGTACTTC
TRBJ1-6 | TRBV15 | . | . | CATSRDFEASPLHF | TGTGCCACCAGCAGAGATTTCGAGGCTTCACCCCTCCACTTT
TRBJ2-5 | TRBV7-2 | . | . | CASTLRGGAFETQYF | TGTGCCAGCACCCTTAGGGGGGGGGCCTTTGAGACCCAGTACTTC
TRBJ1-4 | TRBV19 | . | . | CASGHRATNEKLFF | TGTGCCAGTGGACACCGAGCAACTAATGAAAAACTGTTTTTT
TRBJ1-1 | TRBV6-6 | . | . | CASSYEQLEAFF | TGTGCCAGCAGTTATGAACAGCTTGAAGCTTTCTTT
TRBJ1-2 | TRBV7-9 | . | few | CASSLGAGSNGYTF | TGTGCCAGCAGCTTAGGGGCAGGGTCGAATGGCTACACCTTC
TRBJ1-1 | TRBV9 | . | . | CASSVGVRDTEAFF | TGTGCCAGCAGCGTAGGAGTAAGGGACACTGAAGCTTTCTTT
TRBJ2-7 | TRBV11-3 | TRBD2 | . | CASSLGAGNSYEQYF | TGTGCCAGCAGCTTAGGAGCGGGGAACTCCTACGAGCAGTACTTC
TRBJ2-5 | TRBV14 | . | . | CASSPSVRRFEQETQYF | TGTGCCAGCAGCCCTAGCGTGCGGAGGTTCGAACAAGAGACCCAGTACTTC
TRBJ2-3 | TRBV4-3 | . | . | CASSQDSTGGDTQYF | TGCGCCAGCAGCCAAGATAGTACAGGCGGGGATACGCAGTATTTT